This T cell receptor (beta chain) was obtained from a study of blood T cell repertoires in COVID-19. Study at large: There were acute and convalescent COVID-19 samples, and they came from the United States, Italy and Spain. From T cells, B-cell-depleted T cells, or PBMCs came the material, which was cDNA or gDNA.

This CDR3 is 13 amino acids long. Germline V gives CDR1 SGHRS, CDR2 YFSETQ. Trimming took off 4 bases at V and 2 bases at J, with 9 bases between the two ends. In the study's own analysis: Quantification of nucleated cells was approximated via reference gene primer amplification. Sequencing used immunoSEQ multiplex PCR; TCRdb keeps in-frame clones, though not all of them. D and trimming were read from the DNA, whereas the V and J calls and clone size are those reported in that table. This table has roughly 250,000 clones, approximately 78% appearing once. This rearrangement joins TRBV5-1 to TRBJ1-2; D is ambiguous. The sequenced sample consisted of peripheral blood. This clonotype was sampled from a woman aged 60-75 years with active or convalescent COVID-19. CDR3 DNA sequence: TGCGCCAGCAGCGAGGGTCCAAACTATGGCTACACCTTC. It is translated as CASSEGPNYGYTF.